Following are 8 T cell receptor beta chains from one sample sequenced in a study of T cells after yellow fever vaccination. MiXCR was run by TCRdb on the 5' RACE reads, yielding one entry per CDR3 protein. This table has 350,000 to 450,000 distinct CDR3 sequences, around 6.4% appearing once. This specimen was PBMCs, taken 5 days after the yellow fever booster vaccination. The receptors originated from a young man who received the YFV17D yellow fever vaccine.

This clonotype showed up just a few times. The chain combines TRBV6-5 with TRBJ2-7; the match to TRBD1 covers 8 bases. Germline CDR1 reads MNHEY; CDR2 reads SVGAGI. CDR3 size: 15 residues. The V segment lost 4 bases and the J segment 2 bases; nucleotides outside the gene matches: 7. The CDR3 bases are TGTGCCAGCAGTTCGACAGGGGTCGATCCCTACGAGCAGTACTTC. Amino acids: CASSSTGVDPYEQYF.

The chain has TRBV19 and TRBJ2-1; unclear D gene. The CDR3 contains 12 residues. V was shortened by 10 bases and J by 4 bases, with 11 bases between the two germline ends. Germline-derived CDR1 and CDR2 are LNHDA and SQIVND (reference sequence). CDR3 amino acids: CAISNRYNEQFF. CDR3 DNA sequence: TGTGCCATTTCCAATAGGTACAATGAGCAGTTCTTC. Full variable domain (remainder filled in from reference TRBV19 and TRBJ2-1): DGGITQSPKYLFRKEGQNVTLSCEQNLNHDAMYWYRQDPGQGLRLIYYSQIVNDFQKGDIAEGYSVSREKKESFPLTVTSAQKNPTAFYLCAISNRYNEQFFGPGTRLTVL.

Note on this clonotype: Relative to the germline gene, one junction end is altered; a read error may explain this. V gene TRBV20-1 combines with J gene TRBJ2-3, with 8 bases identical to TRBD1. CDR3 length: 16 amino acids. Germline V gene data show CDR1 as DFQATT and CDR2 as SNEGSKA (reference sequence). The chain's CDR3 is CCASGGQRVTTDTQYF. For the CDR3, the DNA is TGCTGTGCTTCAGGGGGCCAGCGGGTTACCACAGATACGCAGTATTTT.

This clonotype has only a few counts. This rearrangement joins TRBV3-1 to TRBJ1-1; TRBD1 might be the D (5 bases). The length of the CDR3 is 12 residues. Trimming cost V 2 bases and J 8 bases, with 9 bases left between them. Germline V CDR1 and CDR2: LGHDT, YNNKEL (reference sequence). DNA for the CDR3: TGTGCCAGCAGCCAACCGGGACTAGAAGCTTTCTTT. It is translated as CASSQPGLEAFF.

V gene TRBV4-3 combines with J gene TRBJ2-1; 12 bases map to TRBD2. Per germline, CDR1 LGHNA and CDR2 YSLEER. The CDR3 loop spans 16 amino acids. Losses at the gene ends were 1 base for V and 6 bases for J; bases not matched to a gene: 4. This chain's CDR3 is CASSQGLAGGLNEQFF. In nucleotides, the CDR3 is TGCGCCAGCAGCCAAGGCCTAGCGGGAGGGCTCAATGAGCAGTTCTTC.

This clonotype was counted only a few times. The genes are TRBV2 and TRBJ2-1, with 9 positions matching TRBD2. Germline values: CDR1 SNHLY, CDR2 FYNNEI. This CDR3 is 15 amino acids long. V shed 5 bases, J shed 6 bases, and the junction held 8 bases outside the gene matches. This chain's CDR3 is CASSLAGRGGNEQFF. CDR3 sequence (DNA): TGTGCCAGCAGTCTAGCGGGGCGAGGGGGCAATGAGCAGTTCTTC.

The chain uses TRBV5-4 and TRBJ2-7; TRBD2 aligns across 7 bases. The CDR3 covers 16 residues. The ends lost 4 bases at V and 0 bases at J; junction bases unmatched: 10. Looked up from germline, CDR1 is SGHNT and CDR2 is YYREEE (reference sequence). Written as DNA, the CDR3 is TGTGCCAGCAGCCCGGGAGGCGGTTCTAACTCCTACGAGCAGTACTTC. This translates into CASSPGGGSNSYEQYF.

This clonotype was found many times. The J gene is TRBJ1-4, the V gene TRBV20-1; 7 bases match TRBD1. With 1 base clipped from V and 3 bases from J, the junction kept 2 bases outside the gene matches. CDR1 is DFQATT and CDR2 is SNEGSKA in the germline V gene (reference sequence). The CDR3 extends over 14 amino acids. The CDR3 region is CSARVQGANEKLFF. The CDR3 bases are TGCAGTGCTAGAGTTCAGGGGGCTAATGAAAAACTGTTTTTT.